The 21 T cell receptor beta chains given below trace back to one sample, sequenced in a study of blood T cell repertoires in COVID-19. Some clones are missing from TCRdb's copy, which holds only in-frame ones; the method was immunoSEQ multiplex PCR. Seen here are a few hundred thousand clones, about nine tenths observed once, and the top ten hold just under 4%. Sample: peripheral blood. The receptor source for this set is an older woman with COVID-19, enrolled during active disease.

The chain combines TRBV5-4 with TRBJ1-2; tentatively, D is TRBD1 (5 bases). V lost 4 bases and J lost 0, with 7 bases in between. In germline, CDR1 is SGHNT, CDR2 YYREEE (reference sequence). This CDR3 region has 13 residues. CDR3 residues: CASSGDSNYGYTF. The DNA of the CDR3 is TGTGCCAGCAGCGGGGACTCTAACTATGGCTACACCTTC.

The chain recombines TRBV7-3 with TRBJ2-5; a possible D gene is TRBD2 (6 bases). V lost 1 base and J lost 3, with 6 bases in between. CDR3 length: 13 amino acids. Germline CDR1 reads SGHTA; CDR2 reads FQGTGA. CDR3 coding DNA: TGTGCCAGCAGCTTAAGGGGGGAAGAGACCCAGTACTTC. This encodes CASSLRGEETQYF.

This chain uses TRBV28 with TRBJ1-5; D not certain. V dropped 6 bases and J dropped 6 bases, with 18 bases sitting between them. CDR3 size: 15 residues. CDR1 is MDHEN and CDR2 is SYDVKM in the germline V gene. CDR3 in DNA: TGTGCCAGCAGACCCGGGGAGGGAGGGAGTCAGCCCCAGCATTTT. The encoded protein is CASRPGEGGSQPQHF.

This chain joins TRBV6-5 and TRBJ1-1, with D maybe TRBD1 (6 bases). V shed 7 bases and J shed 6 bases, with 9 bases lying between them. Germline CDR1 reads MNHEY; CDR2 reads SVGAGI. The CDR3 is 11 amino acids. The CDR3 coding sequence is TGTGCCAGCAAATGGACAGCTGAAGCTTTCTTT. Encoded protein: CASKWTAEAFF.

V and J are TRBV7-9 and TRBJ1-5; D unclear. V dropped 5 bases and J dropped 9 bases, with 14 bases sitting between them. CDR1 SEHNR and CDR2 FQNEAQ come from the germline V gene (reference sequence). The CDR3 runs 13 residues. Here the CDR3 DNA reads TGTGCCAGCAGCGCGAGACTAACCGGGCCCCAGCATTTT. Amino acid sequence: CASSARLTGPQHF.

CDR3 sequence (DNA): TGTGCCAGCAGCGTAATAGGTCAGACAAACACTGAAGCTTTCTTT. Its translation is CASSVIGQTNTEAFF. The rearrangement joins TRBV9 to TRBJ1-1, with no clear D. CDR1 and CDR2 (germline): SGDLS, YYNGEE. CDR3 length: 15 amino acids. Deletions cut 1 base from V and 2 bases from J, with 12 bases between.

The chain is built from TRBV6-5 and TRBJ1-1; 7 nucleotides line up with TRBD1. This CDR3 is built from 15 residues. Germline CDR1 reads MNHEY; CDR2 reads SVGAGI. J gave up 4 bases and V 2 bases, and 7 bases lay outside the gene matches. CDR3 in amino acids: CASSYRQGVGTEAFF. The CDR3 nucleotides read TGTGCCAGCAGTTACCGACAGGGAGTGGGCACTGAAGCTTTCTTT.

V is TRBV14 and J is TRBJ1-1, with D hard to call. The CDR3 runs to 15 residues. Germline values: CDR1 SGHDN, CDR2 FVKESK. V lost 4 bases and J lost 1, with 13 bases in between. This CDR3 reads CASSLIRQSNTEAFF. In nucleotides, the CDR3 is TGTGCCAGCAGCCTAATTAGACAATCGAACACTGAAGCTTTCTTT.

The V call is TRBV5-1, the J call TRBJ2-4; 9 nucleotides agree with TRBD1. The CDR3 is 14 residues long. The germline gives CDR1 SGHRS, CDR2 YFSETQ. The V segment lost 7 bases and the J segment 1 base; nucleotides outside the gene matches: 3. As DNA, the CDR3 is TGCGCCAGCGGACAGGGGTCGGCCAAAAACATTCAGTACTTC. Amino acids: CASGQGSAKNIQYF.

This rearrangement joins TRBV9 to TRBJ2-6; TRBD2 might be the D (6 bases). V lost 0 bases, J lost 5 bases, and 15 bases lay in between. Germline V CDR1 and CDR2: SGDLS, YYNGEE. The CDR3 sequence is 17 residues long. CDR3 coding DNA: TGTGCCAGCAGCGTAGGCAGGGACTCTCGATGGGCCAACGTCCTGACTTTC. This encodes CASSVGRDSRWANVLTF. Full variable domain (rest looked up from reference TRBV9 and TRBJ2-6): DSGVTQTPKHLITATGQRVTLRCSPRSGDLSVYWYQQSLDQGLQFLIQYYNGEERAKGNILERFSAQQFPDLHSELNLSSLELGDSALYFCASSVGRDSRWANVLTFGAGSRLTVL.

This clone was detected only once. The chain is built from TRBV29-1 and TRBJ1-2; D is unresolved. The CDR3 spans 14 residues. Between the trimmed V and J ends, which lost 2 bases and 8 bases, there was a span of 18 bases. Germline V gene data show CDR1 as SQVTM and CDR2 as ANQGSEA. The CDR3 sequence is CSVEKAGTSGGYTF. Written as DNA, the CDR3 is TGCAGCGTTGAAAAGGCAGGAACAAGTGGGGGCTACACCTTC.

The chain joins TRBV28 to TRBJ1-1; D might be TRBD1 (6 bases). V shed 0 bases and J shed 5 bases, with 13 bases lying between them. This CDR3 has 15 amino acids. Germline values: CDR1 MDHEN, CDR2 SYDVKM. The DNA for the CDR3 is TGTGCCAGCAGTTTATGGGGGGGGCGTAGGACTGAAGCTTTCTTT. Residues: CASSLWGGRRTEAFF.

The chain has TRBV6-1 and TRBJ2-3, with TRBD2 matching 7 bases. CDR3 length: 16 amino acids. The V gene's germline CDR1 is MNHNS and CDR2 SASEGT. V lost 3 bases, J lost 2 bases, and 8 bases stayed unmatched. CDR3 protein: CASSDPRGSNTDTQYF. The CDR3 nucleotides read TGTGCCAGCAGTGACCCGCGGGGGAGCAACACAGATACGCAGTATTTT.

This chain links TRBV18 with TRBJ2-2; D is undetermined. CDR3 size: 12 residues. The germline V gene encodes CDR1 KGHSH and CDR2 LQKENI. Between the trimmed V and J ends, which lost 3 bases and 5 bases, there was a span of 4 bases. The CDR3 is CASSPQTGELFF. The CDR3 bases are TGTGCCAGCTCACCTCAGACCGGGGAGCTGTTTTTT.

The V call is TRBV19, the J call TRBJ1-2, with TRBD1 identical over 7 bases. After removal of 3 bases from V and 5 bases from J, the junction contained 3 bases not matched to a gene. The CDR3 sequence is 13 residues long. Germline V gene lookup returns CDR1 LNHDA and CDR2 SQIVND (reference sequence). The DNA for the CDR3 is TGTGCCAGTAGTATTTCAGGGGGATATGGCTACACCTTC. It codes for CASSISGGYGYTF.

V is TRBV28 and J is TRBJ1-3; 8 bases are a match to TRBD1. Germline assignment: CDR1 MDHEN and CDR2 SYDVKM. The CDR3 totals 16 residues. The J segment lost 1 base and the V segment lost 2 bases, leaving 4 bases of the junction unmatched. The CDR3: CASSLGQGASGNTIYF. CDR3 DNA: TGTGCCAGCAGTTTAGGGCAGGGGGCGTCTGGAAACACCATATATTTT.

The chain's CDR3 is CASSYGRAGANVLTF. The CDR3 DNA reads TGTGCCAGCAGTTACGGCAGGGCTGGGGCCAACGTCCTGACTTTC. The genes are TRBV6-5 and TRBJ2-6; maybe TRBD1 (5 bases). V gave up 2 bases and J gave up 2 bases, with 7 bases separating them. The CDR3 covers 15 residues. Germline V gives CDR1 MNHEY, CDR2 SVGAGI.

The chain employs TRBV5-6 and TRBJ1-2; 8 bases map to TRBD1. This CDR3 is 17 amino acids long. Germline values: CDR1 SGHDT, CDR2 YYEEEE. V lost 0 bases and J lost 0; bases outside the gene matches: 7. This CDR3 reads CASSLVSGGEANYGYTF. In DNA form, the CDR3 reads TGTGCCAGCAGCTTGGTTTCAGGGGGCGAAGCTAACTATGGCTACACCTTC.

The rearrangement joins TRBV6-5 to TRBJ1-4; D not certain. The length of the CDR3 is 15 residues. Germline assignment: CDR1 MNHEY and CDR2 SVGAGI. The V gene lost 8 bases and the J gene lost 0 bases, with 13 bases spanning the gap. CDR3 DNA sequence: TGTGCCAGCTGTCTCACAGAAACAACTAATGAAAAACTGTTTTTT. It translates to CASCLTETTNEKLFF.

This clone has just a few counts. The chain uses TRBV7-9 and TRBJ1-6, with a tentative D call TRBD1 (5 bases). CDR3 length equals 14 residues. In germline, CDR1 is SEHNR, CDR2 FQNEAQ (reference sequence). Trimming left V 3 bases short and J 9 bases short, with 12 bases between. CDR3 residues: CASSLGNGGSPLHF. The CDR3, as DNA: TGTGCCAGCAGCTTGGGAAACGGGGGTTCACCCCTCCACTTT.

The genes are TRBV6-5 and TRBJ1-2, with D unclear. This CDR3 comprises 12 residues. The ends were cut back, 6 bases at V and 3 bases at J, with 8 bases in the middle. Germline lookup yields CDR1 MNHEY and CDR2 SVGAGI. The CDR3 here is CASRTGYYGYTF. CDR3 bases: TGTGCCAGCAGGACGGGATACTATGGCTACACCTTC.